This TCR beta chain comes out of a study of OX40 agonist ivuxolimab in advanced cancers. Some clones are missing from TCRdb's copy, which holds only in-frame ones; the method was immunoSEQ multiplex PCR. The sample lists 50,000 to 80,000 clones, approximately 84% seen once, with about 9.1% in the top ten. The CDR3 loop spans 15 amino acids. V was shortened by 4 bases and J by 4 bases, with 16 bases between the two germline ends. The genes are TRBV23-1 and TRBJ1-2; possible D gene TRBD1, 5 bases. TRBV23-1 is an open reading frame whose function is uncertain. The specimen was CD4+ or CD8+ T cells sorted from blood, collected in a trial of the OX40 agonist ivuxolimab. The origin of this receptor is an adult with an advanced solid tumor such as melanoma, head and neck, liver or kidney cancer. CDR3 sequence: CASSRGAGPVYGYTF. CDR3 sequence (DNA): TGCGCCAGCAGTCGAGGGGCAGGCCCGGTCTATGGCTACACCTTC.